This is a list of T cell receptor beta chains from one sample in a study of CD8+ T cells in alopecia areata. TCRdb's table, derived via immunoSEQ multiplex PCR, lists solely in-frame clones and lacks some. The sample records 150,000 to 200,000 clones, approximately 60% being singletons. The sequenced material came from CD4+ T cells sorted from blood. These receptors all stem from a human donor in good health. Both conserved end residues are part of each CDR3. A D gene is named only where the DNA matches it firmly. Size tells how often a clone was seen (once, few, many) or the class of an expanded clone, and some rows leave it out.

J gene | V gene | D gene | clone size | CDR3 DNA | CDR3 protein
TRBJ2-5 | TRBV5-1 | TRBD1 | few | TGCGCCAGCAGCCATCGGACAGGGGCTGAGACCCAGTACTTC | CASSHRTGAETQYF
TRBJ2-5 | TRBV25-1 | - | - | TGTGCCAGCAGTGAATGGGGTCGAGGTCGGGAGACCCAGTACTTC | CASSEWGRGRETQYF
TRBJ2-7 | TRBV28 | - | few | TGTGCCAGCAGTTCCCTTGGGCCACAAATAGACTACGAGCAGTACTTC | CASSSLGPQIDYEQYF
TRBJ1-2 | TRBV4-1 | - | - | TGCGCCAGCAGCCCAGGTCCCCCTCGGACAGTTAACTATGGCTACACCTTC | CASSPGPPRTVNYGYTF
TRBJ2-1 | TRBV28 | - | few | TGTGCCAGCAGTTCAGGGTTTAGGGTGTACAATGAGCAGTTCTTC | CASSSGFRVYNEQFF
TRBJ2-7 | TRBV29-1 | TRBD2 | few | TGCAGCGTTGAGCTAGCGGGAACCTACGAGCAGTACTTC | CSVELAGTYEQYF
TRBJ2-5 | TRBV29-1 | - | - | TGCAGCGTTGAAGATGGAGTTGGGCGCGGAGAGACCCAGTACTTC | CSVEDGVGRGETQYF
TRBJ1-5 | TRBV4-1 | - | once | TGCGCCAGCACCCCAACGGTGTCAAGGCAGCCCCAGCATTTT | CASTPTVSRQPQHF
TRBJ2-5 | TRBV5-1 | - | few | TGCGCCAGCAGCTTGGCGACGCAGGGTTCGCGGGAGACCCAGTACTTC | CASSLATQGSRETQYF
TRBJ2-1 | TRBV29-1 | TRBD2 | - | TGCAGCGTGATTAAGCGGGGTGAGCAGTTCTTC | CSVIKRGEQFF
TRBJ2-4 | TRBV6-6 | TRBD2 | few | TGTGCCAGCAGTGAGCGGGAGGCCAAAAACATTCAGTACTTC | CASSEREAKNIQYF
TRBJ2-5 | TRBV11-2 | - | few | TGTGCCAGCAGCTTACTGGGGGCGCGGTCGGAGACCCAGTACTTC | CASSLLGARSETQYF
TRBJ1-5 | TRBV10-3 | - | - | TGTGCCATCAAGAAAGGGGGAGAGGGGAATCAGCCCCAGCATTTT | CAIKKGGEGNQPQHF
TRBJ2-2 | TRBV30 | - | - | TGTGCCTGGAGTGTAGGGGCCGGGGAGCTGTTTTTT | CAWSVGAGELFF
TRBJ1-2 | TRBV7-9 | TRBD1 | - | TGTGCCAGCAGCTTCAACAGGGGGCGCCGGTATGGCTACACCTTC | CASSFNRGRRYGYTF
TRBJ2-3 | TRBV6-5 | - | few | TGTGCCAGCAGCCAAAGCCGGGGGCGTACAGATACGCAGTATTTT | CASSQSRGRTDTQYF
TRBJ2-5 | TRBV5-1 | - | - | TGCGCCAGCAGACGCGAACAGGGAGTAGGCCAAGAGACCCAGTACTTC | CASRREQGVGQETQYF
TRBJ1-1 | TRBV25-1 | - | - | TGTGCCAGCAGTAAGGGGGGGGCTGGTGAAGCTTTCTTT | CASSKGGAGEAFF
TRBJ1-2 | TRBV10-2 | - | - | TGCGCCAGCAGTCCGGACGGAACTTATGGCTACACCTTC | CASSPDGTYGYTF
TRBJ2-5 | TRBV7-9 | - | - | TGTGCCAGCTCGCGAGAGACCCAGTACTTC | CASSRETQYF
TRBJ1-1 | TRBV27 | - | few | TGTGCCAGCAGAGCAGACTTCAACACTGAAGCTTTCTTT | CASRADFNTEAFF
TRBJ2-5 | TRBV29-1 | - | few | TGCAGCGGTGGGGAGGCCGAGACCCAGTACTTC | CSGGEAETQYF
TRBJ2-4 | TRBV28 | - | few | TGTGCCAGCAATGGAGAGGCCATTCAGTACTTC | CASNGEAIQYF
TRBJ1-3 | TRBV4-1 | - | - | TGCGCCAGCAGCCAAGGTACAAATGGAAACACCATATATTTT | CASSQGTNGNTIYF
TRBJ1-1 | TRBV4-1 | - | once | TGCGCCAGCAGCCAAGATCCCGCATTGAACACTGAAGCTTTCTTT | CASSQDPALNTEAFF
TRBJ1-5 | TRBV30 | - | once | TGTGCCTGTGAAGGGGGTTACAATCAGCCCCAGCATTTT | CACEGGYNQPQHF
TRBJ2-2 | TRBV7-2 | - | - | TGTGCCAGCAGCTTATTTTCCGCCGGGGAGCTGTTTTTT | CASSLFSAGELFF
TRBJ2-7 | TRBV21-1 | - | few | TGTGCCAGCAGCAAAGCTTGGGCGAGCTGGGGCTACGAGCAGTACTTC | CASSKAWASWGYEQYF